This T cell receptor beta chain is from a study of CD8 T cells in ankylosing spondylitis. General study points: Researchers reportedly found disease-linked clones significantly enriched in matched ankylosing spondylitis synovial fluid. Apparently characteristic of ankylosing spondylitis blood was a TCR beta motif (eight highly homologous variants).

This clonotype was counted only a few times. The antigen is not known. It was by quantitative 5'-RACE with molecular barcodes that TCR beta libraries were made. MiXCR was run by TCRdb on the 5' RACE reads, yielding one entry per CDR3 protein. The table has roughly 300,000 distinct CDR3 sequences, approximately 8% seen once. The origin of this receptor is a male donor with ankylosing spondylitis. Input material: blood, either unsorted or a sorted T cell fraction (not recorded which).

CDR3 bases: TGTGCCAGCAGTTTGACTACCACCCACAATGAGCAGTTCTTC. Its protein is CASSLTTTHNEQFF. The chain couples TRBV27 to TRBJ2-1; a possible D gene is TRBD2 (5 bases). V lost 3 bases and J 5 bases, leaving 11 bases between the germline ends. The CDR3 is 14 residues long. Germline V gene lookup returns CDR1 MNHEY and CDR2 SMNVEV (reference sequence).